The table lists the clone carrying this TCR beta chain with a count of one. Here immunoSEQ multiplex PCR was the method, and the copy in TCRdb shows in-frame clones only, minus some. Among roughly 200,000 clones listed, 80% to 90% were seen once. The record originates from a study of blood T cell repertoires in COVID-19. V shed 5 bases and J shed 3 bases, with 20 bases lying between them. The CDR3 covers 16 residues. Germline V gene lookup returns CDR1 MDHEN and CDR2 SYDVKM. The sequence was obtained from a woman aged 40 to 49 with acute COVID-19. The source material was PBMCs or T cells enriched from blood (not recorded which). The V and J genes are TRBV28 and TRBJ2-7; possibly TRBD1 for D (5 bases). CDR3 region: CASSPDGAGRGYEQYF. The CDR3 nucleotides are TGTGCCAGCAGTCCAGATGGGGCAGGGCGAGGCTACGAGCAGTACTTC. The full variable domain, with the rest looked up from reference TRBV28 and TRBJ2-7, is DVKVTQSSRYLVKRTGEKVFLECVQDMDHENMFWYRQDPGLGLRLIYFSYDVKMKEKGDIPEGYSVSREKKERFSLILESASTNQTSMYLCASSPDGAGRGYEQYFGPGTRLTVT.